The clone carrying this T cell receptor beta chain was counted many times. This entry belongs to a study of blood T cell repertoires in COVID-19. Turning to the study itself: Nucleic acid was either cDNA or gDNA, and it came from T cells, B-cell-depleted T cells, or PBMCs.

J lost 2 bases, V lost 0 bases, and 5 bases had no gene match. CDR3 length: 16 residues. Looked up from germline, CDR1 is SGHTA and CDR2 is FQGNSA. Assay used: immunoSEQ multiplex PCR; TCRdb lists only in-frame clones, some missing. The sample has approximately 200,000 clones; roughly 80% are singletons. The chain employs TRBV7-2 and TRBJ2-7; 9 bases fit TRBD2. Sample: peripheral blood. This receptor was obtained from an older woman who had recovered from COVID-19. The CDR3 protein is CASSLAASGEAYEQYF. The DNA of the CDR3 is TGTGCCAGCAGCTTAGCTGCTAGCGGGGAGGCCTACGAGCAGTACTTC. Filled out from reference TRBV7-2 and TRBJ2-7, the complete variable domain reads GAGVSQSPSNKVTEKGKDVELRCDPISGHTALYWYRQSLGQGLEFLIYFQGNSAPDKSGLPSDRFSAERTGGSVSTLTIQRTQQEDSAVYLCASSLAASGEAYEQYFGPGTRLTVT.